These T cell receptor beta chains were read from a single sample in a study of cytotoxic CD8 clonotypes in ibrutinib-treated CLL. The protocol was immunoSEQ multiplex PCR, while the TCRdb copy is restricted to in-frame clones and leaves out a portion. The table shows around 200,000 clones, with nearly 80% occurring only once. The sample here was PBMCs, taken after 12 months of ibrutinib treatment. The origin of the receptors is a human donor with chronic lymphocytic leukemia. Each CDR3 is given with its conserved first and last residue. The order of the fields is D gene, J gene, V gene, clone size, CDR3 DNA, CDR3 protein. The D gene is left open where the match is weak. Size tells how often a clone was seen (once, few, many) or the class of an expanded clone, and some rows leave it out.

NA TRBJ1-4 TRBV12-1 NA TGTGCCAGCAAGAGGCGTAATGAAAAACTGTTTTTT CASKRRNEKLFF
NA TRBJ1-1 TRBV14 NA TGTGCCAGCAGCCAACAGTCCTTGAGCACTGAAGCTTTCTTT CASSQQSLSTEAFF
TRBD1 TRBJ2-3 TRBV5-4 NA TGTGCCAGCAGCTTTCCAGGGACAGGGGGAAACACAGATACGCAGTATTTT CASSFPGTGGNTDTQYF
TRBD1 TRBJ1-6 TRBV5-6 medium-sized TGTGCCAGCACGGGGACAGGGAGAAATTCACCCCTCCACTTT CASTGTGRNSPLHF
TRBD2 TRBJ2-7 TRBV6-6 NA TGTGCCAGCAGTTCTCTGCTAGCGGGGGGCTACGAGCAGTACTTC CASSSLLAGGYEQYF
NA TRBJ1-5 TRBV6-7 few TGTGCCATCCTGCCGCCGGGGGCCTGGCAGCCCCAGCATTTT CAILPPGAWQPQHF
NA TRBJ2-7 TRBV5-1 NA TGCGCCAGCAGCTTGGGGATGAGGGTCCAACTGGCCGAGCAGTACTTC CASSLGMRVQLAEQYF
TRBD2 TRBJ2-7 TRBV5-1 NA TGCGCCAGCGGCATGACTAGCGGGAGAACCTACGAGCAGTACTTC CASGMTSGRTYEQYF
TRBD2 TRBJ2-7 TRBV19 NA TGTGCCTCCTCCGGGACTAGCGTCGGCGAGCAGTACTTC CASSGTSVGEQYF
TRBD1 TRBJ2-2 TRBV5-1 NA TGCGCCAGTACCGGGACAGACACCGGGGAGCTGTTTTTT CASTGTDTGELFF
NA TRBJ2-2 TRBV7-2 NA TGTGCCAGCAGCTTAAGGGGTACGGTCTCCGGGGAGCTGTTTTTT CASSLRGTVSGELFF
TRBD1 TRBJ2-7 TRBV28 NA TGTGCCAGCAGTACATCCGGGACAGGGGCCCACGAGCAGTACTTC CASSTSGTGAHEQYF
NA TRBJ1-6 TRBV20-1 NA TGCAGTGCTAGTCTGGATTCACCCCTCCACTTT CSASLDSPLHF
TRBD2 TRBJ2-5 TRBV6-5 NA TGTGCCAGCAGTTACTCACTAGCGGAGGGGGGGGAGACCCAGTACTTC CASSYSLAEGGETQYF
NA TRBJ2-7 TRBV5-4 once TGTGCCAGCAGCTTGGAGGGCCGCCGTTCCTACGAGCAGTACTTC CASSLEGRRSYEQYF
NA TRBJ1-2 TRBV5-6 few TGTGCCAGCAGCTCTCGGACAGCCAATAACTATGGCTACACCTTC CASSSRTANNYGYTF
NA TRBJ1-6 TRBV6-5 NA TGTGCCAGCACGTTTAGCTCCTATAATTCACCCCTCCACTTT CASTFSSYNSPLHF
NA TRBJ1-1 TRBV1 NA TGCACCAGTTTACTCACCAGGGGGGAAGCTTTCTTT CTSLLTRGEAFF
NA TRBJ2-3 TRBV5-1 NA TGCGCCAGCAGCACCCAGATCGGGAGTACAGATACGCAGTATTTT CASSTQIGSTDTQYF
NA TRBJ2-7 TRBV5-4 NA TGTGCCAGCAGCTCCGAGCGCGGACTATACGAGCAGTACTTC CASSSERGLYEQYF
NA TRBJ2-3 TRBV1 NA TGCACCAGCAGCCGAACAGCGGGATTCTTAAATACGCAGTATTTT CTSSRTAGFLNTQYF
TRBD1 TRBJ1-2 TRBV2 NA TGTGCCAGCAGTCACCAGGGACAGGTTAACTATGGCTACACCTTC CASSHQGQVNYGYTF
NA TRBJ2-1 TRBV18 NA TGTGCCAGCTCACCACCGGGGGGGCCATACAATGAGCAGTTCTTC CASSPPGGPYNEQFF
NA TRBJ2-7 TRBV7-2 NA TGTGCCAGCAGCTCTAACTACGAGCAGTACTTC CASSSNYEQYF
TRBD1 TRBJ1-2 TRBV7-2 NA TGTGCCAGCAGCTCGACCTCGACAGGGTGGTATGGCTACACCTTC CASSSTSTGWYGYTF
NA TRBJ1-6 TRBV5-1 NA TGCGCCAGCAAAACCTGGAGCAGCTCCTATAATTCACCCCTCCACTTT CASKTWSSSYNSPLHF
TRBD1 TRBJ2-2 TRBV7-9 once TGTGCCAGCAGCGTTGGGACAGCAATCACCGGGGAGCTGTTTTTT CASSVGTAITGELFF
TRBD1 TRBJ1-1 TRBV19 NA TGTGCCAGTAGTGTCGACCAGGGGGCCGGGAACACTGAAGCTTTCTTT CASSVDQGAGNTEAFF
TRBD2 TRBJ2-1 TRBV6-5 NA TGTGCTAGGGAGGGTGGCCTAGCGGGAGGGGGTGAGCAGTTCTTC CAREGGLAGGGEQFF
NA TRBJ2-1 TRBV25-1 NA TGTGCCAGCAGTGAAGGGTCAGCATCCTACAATGAGCAGTTCTTC CASSEGSASYNEQFF
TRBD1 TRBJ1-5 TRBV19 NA TGTGCCAGTAGCGCCAGGGACAGGGGTATTGTTGTGCATAGCAATCAGCCCCAGCATTTT CASSARDRGIVVHSNQPQHF
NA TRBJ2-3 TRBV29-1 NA TGCAGCGGGGGTTCGTTGGATACGCAGTATTTT CSGGSLDTQYF
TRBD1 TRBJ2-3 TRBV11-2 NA TGTGCCAGCAGCCCAGACAGGGTCTCCGATACGCAGTATTTT CASSPDRVSDTQYF
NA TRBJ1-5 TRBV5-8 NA TGTGCCAGCAATTCCCCGACCCCCCGGGGGGCTCGGCAGCCCCAGCATTTT CASNSPTPRGARQPQHF
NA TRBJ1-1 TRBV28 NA TGTGCCAGCAACTCCCGGGGGACTGAAGCTTTCTTT CASNSRGTEAFF
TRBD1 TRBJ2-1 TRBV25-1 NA TGTGCCAGCAGTGTGGAGGGACAGGGAAGCTCCTACAATGAGCAGTTCTTC CASSVEGQGSSYNEQFF
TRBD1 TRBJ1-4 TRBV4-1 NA TGCGCCAGCAGCCGCCCAGGGGGGGGCCATGAAAAACTGTTTTTT CASSRPGGGHEKLFF
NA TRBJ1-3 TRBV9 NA TGTGCCAGCAGCTTACCTAGGGACCCCCACCCCTCTGGAAACACCATATATTTT CASSLPRDPHPSGNTIYF
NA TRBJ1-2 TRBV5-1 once TGCGCCAGCAGCTTGGCCCTCAACTATGGCTACACCTTC CASSLALNYGYTF
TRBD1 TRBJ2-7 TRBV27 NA TGTGCCAGCAGTCCTGGACAGGGAGTCACATTCAACCTATTCTACGAGCAGTACTTC CASSPGQGVTFNLFYEQYF
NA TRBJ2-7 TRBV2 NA TGTGCCAGCAGCCGAATGGATAGTTTCCCCTCCTACGAGCAGTACTTC CASSRMDSFPSYEQYF
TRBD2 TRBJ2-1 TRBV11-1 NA TGTGCCAGCAGCTTTGTGGTTGGACGGGGGGATTACAATGAGCAGTTCTTC CASSFVVGRGDYNEQFF
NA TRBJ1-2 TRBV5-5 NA TGTGCCAGCAGCTTGGAGGCAGGGAGTATACTCAACTATGGCTACACCTTC CASSLEAGSILNYGYTF
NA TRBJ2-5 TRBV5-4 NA TGTGCCAGCAGCTTGGTCACGGGGGCTGTTGAGACCCAGTACTTC CASSLVTGAVETQYF
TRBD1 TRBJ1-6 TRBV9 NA TGTGCCAGCAGCGCTTCCTCGGACAGGGCAGATTCACCCCTCCACTTT CASSASSDRADSPLHF
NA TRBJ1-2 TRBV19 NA TGTGCCAGTAGTATCCTATCAGCTAACTATGGCTACACCTTC CASSILSANYGYTF
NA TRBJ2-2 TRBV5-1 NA TGCGCCAGCAGCTTTTGGGGCAGCACCGGGGAGCTGTTTTTT CASSFWGSTGELFF
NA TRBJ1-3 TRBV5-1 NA TGCGCCAGCAGCTTGGCCGGACGGTCATCGGGCAACACCATATATTTT CASSLAGRSSGNTIYF
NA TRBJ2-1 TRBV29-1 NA TGCAGCGTTGTCCAAGTTGGCGGAGGTCTACAGTTCTTC CSVVQVGGGLQFF
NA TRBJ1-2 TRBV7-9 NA TGTGCCAGCAGCCCGTATGGGAGGGGCTACACCTTC CASSPYGRGYTF
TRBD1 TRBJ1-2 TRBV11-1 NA TGTGCCAGCAGTTTCCAGGGGGCGCGGGGCTACACCTTC CASSFQGARGYTF
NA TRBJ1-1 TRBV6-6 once TGTGCCACCTTGGGGGGGCTGGGAGCTTTCTTT CATLGGLGAFF
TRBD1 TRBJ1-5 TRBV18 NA TGTGCCAGCTCAGCTTACGGGACAGATAGCAATCAGCCCCAGCATTTT CASSAYGTDSNQPQHF
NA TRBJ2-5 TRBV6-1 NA TGTGCCAGCAGATCAGGGGCACAAGAGACCCAGTACTTC CASRSGAQETQYF